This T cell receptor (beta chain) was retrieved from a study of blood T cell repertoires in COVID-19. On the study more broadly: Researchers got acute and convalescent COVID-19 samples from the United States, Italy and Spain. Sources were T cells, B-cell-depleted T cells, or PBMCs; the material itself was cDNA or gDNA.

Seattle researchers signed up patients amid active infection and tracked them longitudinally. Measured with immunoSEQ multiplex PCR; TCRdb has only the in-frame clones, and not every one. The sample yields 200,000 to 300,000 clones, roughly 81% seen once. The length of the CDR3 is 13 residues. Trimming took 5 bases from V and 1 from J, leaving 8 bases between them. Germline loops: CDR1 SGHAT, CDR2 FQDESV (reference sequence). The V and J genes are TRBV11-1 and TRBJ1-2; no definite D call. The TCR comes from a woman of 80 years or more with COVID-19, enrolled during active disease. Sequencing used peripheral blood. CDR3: CASSQYSNYGYTF. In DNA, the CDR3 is TGTGCCAGCAGCCAATACAGTAACTATGGCTACACCTTC.